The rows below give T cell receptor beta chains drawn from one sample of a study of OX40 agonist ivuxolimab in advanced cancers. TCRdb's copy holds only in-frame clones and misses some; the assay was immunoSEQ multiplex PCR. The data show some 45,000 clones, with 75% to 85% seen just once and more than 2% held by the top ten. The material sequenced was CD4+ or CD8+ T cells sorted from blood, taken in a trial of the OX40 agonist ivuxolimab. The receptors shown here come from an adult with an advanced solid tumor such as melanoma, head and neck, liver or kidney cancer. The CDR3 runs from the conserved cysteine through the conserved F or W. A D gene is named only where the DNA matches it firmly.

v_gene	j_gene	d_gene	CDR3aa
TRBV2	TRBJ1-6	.	CASSDLGSGSPLHF
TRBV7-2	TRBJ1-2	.	CASSLGPTGFGYGYTF
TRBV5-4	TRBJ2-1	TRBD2	CASGAGLGLNEQFF
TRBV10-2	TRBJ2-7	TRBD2	CASDWKLAGDFRGEQYF
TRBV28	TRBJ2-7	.	CASRTPGSASHEQYF
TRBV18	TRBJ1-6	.	CASSPPGKPNSPLHF
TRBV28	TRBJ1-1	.	CASSLIGETEAFF
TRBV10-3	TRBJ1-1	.	CAIKGTNTEAFF
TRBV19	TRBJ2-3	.	CASSRSTNPDTDTQYF
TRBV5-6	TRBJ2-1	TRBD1	CASSLVVGTGGENEQFF
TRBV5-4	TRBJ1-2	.	CASSQDDSITGYGYTF
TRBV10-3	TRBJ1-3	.	CAIAGISGNTIYF
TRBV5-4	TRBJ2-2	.	CASSRDTGTGELFF
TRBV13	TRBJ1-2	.	CASSLAETTGYGYTF
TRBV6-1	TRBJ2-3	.	CASSESGYSTDTQYF
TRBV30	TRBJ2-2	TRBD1	CAWSWDRKRELFF